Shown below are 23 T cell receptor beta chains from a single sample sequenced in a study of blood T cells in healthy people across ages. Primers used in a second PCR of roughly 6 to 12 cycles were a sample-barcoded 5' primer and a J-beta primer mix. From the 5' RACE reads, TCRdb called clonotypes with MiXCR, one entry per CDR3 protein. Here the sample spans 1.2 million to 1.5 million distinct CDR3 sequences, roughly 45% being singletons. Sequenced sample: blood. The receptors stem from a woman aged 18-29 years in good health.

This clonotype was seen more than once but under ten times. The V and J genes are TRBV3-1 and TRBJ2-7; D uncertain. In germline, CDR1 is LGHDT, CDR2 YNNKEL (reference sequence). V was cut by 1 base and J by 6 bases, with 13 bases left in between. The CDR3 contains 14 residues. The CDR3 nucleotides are TGTGCCAGCAGCCAAGCTCTGCAGGTTAGCGAGCAGTACTTC. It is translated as CASSQALQVSEQYF.

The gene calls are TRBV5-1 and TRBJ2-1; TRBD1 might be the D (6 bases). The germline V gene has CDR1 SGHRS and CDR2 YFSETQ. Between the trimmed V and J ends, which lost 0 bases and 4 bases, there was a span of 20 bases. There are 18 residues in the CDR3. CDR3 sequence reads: CASSLVWYVGAEYNEQFF. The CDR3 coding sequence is TGCGCCAGCAGCTTGGTCTGGTACGTGGGGGCGGAATACAATGAGCAGTTCTTC.

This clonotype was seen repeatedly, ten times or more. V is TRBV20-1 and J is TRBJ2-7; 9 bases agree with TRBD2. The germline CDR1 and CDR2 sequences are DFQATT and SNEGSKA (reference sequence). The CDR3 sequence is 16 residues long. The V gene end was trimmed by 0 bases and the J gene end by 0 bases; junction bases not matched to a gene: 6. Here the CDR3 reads CSAREPSGAFSYEQYF. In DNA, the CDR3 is TGCAGTGCTAGAGAACCTAGCGGGGCCTTCTCCTACGAGCAGTACTTC.

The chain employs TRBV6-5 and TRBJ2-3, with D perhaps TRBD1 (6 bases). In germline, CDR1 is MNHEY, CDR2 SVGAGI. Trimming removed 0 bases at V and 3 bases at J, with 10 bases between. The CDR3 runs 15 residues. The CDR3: CASSYSGAWTDTQYF. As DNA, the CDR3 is TGTGCCAGCAGTTACTCGGGGGCGTGGACAGATACGCAGTATTTT.

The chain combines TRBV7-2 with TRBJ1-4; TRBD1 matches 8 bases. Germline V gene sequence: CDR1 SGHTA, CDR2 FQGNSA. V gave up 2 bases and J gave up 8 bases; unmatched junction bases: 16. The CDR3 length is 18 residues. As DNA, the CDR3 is TGTGCCAGCAGCTTATCCCGGACCCGCGGGACAGGTCGCGAAAAACTGTTTTTT. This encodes CASSLSRTRGTGREKLFF.

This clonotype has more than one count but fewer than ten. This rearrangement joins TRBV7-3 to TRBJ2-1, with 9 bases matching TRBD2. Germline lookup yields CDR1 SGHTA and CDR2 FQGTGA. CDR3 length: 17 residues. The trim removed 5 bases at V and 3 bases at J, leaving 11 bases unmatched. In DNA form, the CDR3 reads TGTGCCAGCAGCCCACAGTTTAGCGGGGGCCTCTACAATGAGCAGTTCTTC. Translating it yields CASSPQFSGGLYNEQFF.

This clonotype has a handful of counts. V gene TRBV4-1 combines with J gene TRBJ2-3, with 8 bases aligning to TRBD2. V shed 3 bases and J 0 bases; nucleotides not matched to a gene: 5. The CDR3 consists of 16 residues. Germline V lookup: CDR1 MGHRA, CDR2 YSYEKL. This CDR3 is CASSHSLAASTDTQYF. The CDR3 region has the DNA TGCGCCAGCAGCCACTCACTAGCGGCTAGCACAGATACGCAGTATTTT.

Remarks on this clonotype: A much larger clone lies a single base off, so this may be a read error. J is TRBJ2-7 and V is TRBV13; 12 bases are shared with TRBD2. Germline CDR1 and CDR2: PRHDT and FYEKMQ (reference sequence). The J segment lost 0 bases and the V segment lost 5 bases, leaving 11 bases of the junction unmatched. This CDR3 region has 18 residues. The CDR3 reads CASSRGTSGPLSSYEQYF. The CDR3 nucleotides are TGTGCCAGCAGCCGCGGGACTAGCGGGCCCTTAAGCTCCTACGAGCAGTACTTC.

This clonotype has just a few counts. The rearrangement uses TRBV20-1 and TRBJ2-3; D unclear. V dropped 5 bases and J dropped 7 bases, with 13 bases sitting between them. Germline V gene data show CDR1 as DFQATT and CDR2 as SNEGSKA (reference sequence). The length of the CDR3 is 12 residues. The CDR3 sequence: CSAPDLGNTQYF. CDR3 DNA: TGCAGTGCTCCGGATCTAGGGAATACGCAGTATTTT.

CDR3 sequence (DNA): TGTGCCAGCAGCTTAGATGCTAGAATCACCGGGGAGCTGTTTTTT. This codes for CASSLDARITGELFF. The chain employs TRBV11-2 and TRBJ2-2; D unclear. The CDR3 totals 15 residues. Trimming left V 0 bases short and J 4 bases short, with 9 bases between. CDR1 SGHAT and CDR2 FQNNGV come from the germline V gene.

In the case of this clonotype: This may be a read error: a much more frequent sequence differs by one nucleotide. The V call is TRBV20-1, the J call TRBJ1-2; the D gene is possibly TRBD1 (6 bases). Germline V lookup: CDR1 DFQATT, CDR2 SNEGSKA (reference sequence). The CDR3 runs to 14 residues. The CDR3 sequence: CSALSAAGDHGDTF. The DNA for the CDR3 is TGCAGTGCTCTCTCCGCGGCAGGGGACCATGGCGACACCTTC.

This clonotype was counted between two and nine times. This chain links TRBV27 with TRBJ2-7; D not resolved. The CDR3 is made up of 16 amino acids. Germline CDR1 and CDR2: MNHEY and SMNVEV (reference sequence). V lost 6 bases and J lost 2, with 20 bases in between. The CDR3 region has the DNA TGTGCCAGCAGCGCCACCTTTTCTTTAGGAGCCTACGAGCAGTACTTC. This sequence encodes CASSATFSLGAYEQYF.

CDR3 sequence reads: CASSRQPDSNQPQHF. The CDR3 region has the DNA TGCGCCAGCAGCCGACAGCCCGATAGCAATCAGCCCCAGCATTTT. The chain carries TRBV5-1 and TRBJ1-5; TRBD1 might be the D (5 bases). This CDR3 is 15 amino acids long. V lost 4 bases, J lost 0 bases, and 11 bases lay in between. The germline V gene encodes CDR1 SGHRS and CDR2 YFSETQ.

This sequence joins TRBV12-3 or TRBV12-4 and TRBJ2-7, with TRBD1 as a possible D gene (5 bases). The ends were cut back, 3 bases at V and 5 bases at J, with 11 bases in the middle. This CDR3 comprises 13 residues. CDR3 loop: CASSLSRAHEQYF. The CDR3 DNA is TGTGCCAGCAGTTTGAGCAGGGCCCACGAGCAGTACTTC.

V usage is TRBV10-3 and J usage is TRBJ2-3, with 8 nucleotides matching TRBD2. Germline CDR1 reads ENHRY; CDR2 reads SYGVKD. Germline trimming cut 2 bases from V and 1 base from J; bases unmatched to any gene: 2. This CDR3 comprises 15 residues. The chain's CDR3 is CAISENSGGTDTQYF. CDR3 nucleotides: TGTGCCATCAGTGAGAATAGCGGGGGCACAGATACGCAGTATTTT.

The CDR3 protein is CSARPTSGRSYNEQFF. CDR3 bases: TGCAGTGCTAGACCGACTAGCGGGAGATCCTACAATGAGCAGTTCTTC. The chain employs TRBV20-1 and TRBJ2-1; 12 bases are a match to TRBD2. CDR3 length: 16 residues. Germline lookup yields CDR1 DFQATT and CDR2 SNEGSKA (reference sequence). The V gene end was trimmed by 2 bases and the J gene end by 1 base; junction bases not matched to a gene: 3.

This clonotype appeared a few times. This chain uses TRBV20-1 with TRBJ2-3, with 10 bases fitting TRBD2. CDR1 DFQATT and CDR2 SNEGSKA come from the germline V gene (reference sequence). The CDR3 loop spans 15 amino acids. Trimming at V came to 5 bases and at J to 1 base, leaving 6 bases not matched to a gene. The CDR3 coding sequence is TGCAGTGCTGTAGGGGGGACTAGCGGCACAGATACGCAGTATTTT. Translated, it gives CSAVGGTSGTDTQYF.

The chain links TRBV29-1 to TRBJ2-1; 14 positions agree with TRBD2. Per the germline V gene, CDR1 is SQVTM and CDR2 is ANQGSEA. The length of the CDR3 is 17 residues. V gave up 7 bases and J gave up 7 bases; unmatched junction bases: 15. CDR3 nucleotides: TGCAGCGCTCGCAGACTTGGGACTAGCGGGAGTGGGAATGAGCAGTTCTTC. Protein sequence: CSARRLGTSGSGNEQFF.

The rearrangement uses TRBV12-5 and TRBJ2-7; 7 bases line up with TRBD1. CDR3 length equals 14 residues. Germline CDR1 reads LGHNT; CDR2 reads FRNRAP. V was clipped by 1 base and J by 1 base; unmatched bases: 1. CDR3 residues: CASGLGQGSYEQYF. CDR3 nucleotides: TGTGCTAGTGGTTTGGGACAGGGATCCTACGAGCAGTACTTC.

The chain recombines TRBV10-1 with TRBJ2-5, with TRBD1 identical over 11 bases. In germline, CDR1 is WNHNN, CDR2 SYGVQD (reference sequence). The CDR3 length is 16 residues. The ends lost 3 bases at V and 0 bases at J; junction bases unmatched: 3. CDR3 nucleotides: TGCGCCAGCAGTGAAAAGGACAGGGGGCACCAAGAGACCCAGTACTTC. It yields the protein CASSEKDRGHQETQYF.

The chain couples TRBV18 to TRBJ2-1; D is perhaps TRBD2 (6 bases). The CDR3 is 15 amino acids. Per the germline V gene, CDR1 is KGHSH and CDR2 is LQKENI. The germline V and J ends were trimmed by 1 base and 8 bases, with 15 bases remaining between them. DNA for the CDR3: TGTGCCAGCTCACCACGGGGGGAAGCCATCCATGAGCAGTTCTTC. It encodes CASSPRGEAIHEQFF.

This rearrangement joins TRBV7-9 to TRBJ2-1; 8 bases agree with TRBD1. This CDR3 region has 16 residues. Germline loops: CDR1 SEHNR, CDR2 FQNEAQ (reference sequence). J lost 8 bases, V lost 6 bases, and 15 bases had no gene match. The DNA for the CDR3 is TGTGCCAGCAGACTATCATCAGGGGGCGTCAGTGATGAGCAGTTCTTC. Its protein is CASRLSSGGVSDEQFF.

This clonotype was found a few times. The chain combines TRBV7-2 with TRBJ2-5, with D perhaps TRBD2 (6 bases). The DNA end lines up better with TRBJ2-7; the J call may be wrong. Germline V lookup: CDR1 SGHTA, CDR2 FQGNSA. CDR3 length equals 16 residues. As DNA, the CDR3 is TGTGCCAGCAGCTTGGGTAGCGCGGGAACCCAATACGAGCAGTACTTC. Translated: CASSLGSAGTQYEQYF.